This T cell receptor (beta chain) was captured by sequencing in a study of blood T cell repertoires in COVID-19. Whole-study context: Whether acute or convalescent, the COVID-19 samples came from the United States, Italy and Spain. From T cells, B-cell-depleted T cells, or PBMCs came the material, which was cDNA or gDNA.

Patients in Seattle were enrolled during active infection, then followed longitudinally. In the study's own analysis: Reference gene primer amplification gave estimated nucleated cell counts. The method was immunoSEQ multiplex PCR; TCRdb's version includes in-frame clones alone and lacks a portion of them. V and J calls and clone size follow that table, whereas D and trimming were derived from the DNA. Here the sample spans around 300,000 clones, 90% being singletons. Trimming pared 6 bases from V and 0 bases from J, leaving 12 bases between. Per germline, CDR1 MDHEN and CDR2 SYDVKM. The CDR3 loop spans 15 amino acids.

V and J are TRBV28 and TRBJ1-3; D unresolved. The receptor comes from a woman aged 25-40 years with COVID-19, enrolled during active disease. Sequenced sample: peripheral blood. CDR3 nucleotide sequence: TGTGCCAGCAGCCTACAGTCAGACTCTGGAAACACCATATATTTT. Protein product: CASSLQSDSGNTIYF.